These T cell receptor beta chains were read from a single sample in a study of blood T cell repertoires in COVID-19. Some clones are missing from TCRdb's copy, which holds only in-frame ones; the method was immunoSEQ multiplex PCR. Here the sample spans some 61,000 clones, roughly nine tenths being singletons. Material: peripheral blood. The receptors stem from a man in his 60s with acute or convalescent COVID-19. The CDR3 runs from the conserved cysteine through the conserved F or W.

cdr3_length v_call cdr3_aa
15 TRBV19 CASSETGGEGSPLHF
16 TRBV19 CASSTWTGDYPYGYTF
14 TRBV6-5 CASIGGLVNYGYTF
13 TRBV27 CASTNRGTDTQYF
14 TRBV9 CASSGDRAYYEQYF
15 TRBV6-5 CASRPHSGPYNEQFF
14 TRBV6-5 CASRTSGGANTQYF
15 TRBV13 CASRMRGGNNSPLHF
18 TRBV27 CASSLYPSGGPRSVGQFF
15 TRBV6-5 CASSKIAGGLLEQFF
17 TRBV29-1 CSVDLWDREGSGNTIYF
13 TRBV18 CASSPPAGNTIYF
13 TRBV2 CASREQGIWGYTF
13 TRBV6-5 CASSYGRNQPQHF
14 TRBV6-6 CASSYAGGYTEAFF
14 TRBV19 CASTQSVSGNTIYF
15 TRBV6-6 CASSPDRGISQPQHF
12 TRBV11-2 CASSLPNYEQYF
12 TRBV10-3 CAISEESYEQYF
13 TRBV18 CASSSQYTGELFF
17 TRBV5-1 CASSLGPGQGSSGEQYF
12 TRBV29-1 CSVDRQQETQYF
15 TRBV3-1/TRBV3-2 CASSRQGFVRNTIYF
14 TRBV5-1 CASSLDGQGAGYTF
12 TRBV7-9 CASSLKGGEQYF
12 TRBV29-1 CSVEDRGGGAFF
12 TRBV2 CASSALVNEQYF
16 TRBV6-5 CASSYVGGLAKNIQYF
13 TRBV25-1 CATSKAGGDTQYF
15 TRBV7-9 CASSLGDSGGDQLFF
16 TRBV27 CASSLSSSGGYNEQFF
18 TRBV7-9 CASSNSRTGGGINTEAFF
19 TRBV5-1 CASSLGQPGHIISTDTQYF
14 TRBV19 CASRLQGAPEKLFF
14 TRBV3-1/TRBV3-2 CASSQLAGGYEQYF
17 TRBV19 CASSSPPGTLHNSPLHF
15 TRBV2 CASSLDGNMNTEAFF
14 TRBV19 CASSRLAGGETQYF
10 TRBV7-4 CASSGQEAFF
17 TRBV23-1 CASTTGGGATYNSPLHF
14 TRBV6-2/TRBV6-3 CASSYSDGRVTQHF